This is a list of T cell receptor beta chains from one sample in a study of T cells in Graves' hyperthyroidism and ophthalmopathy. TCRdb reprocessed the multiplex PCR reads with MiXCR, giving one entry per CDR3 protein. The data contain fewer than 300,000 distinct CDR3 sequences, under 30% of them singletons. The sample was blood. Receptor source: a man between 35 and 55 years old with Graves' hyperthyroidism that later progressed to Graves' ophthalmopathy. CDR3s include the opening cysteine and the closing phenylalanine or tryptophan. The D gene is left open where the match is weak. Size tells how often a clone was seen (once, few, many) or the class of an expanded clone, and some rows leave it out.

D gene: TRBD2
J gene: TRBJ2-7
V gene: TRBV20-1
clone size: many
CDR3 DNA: TGCAGTGCCTTGACTAGCGGGGGCGGCGAGCAGTACTTC
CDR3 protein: CSALTSGGGEQYF

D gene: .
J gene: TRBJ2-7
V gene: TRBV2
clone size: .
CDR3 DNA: TGTGCCAGCAGTGGATGGGTTCACGAGCAGTACTTC
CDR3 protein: CASSGWVHEQYF

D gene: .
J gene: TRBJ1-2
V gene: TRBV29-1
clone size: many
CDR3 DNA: TGCAGCGTTGTTCTGTGGGCCCCTACGGGCTACACCTTC
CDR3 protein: CSVVLWAPTGYTF

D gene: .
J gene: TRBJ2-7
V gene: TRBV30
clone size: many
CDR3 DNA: TGTGCCTCCGCGGTACAGAAATACGAGCAGTACTTC
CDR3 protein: CASAVQKYEQYF

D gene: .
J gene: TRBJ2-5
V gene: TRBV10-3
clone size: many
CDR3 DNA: TGTGCCATCAGTGGTGCGGTGCAAGAAACCCAGTACTTC
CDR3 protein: CAISGAVQETQYF

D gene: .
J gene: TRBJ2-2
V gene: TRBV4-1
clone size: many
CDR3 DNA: TGCGCCAGCAGCCACCCCTTCTCGGGGCTCTCCGGGGAGCTGTTTTTT
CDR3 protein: CASSHPFSGLSGELFF

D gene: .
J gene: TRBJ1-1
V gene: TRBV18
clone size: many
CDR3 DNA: TGTGCCAGCTCACCGGGAAGGATTGAAGCTTTCTTT
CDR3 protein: CASSPGRIEAFF

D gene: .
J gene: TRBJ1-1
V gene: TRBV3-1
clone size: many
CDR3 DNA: TGTGCCAGCAGCCGAGCCCGGAATGGCGAAGCTTTCTTT
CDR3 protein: CASSRARNGEAFF

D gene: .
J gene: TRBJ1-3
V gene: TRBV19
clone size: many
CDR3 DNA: TGTGCCAGTAGTATCCCCGGGCACAGTTCTGGAAACACCATATATTTT
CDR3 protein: CASSIPGHSSGNTIYF

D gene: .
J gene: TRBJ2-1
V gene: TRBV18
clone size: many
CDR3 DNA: TGTGCCAGCTCTAAGATAGCGGCGAGCTCCTACAATGAGCAGTTCTTC
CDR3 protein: CASSKIAASSYNEQFF

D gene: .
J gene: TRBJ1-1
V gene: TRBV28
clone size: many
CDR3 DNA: TGTGCCAGCAGTTTCTGGGGCACTGAAGCTTTCTTT
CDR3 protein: CASSFWGTEAFF

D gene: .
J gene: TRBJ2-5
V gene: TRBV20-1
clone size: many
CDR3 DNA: TGCAGTGGTCTTGGCTGGGGAGAGACCCAGTACTTC
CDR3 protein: CSGLGWGETQYF

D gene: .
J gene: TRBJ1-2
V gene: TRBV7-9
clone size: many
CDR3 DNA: TGTGCCAGCAGCTTACTCCAGGGAAAGTCGAAAGCTCCCGTCTATGGCTACACCTTC
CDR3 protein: CASSLLQGKSKAPVYGYTF

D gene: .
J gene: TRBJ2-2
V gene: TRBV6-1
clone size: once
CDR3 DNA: TGTGCCAGCAGCCCTTCGGGTTCCGGGGAGCTGTTTTTT
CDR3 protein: CASSPSGSGELFF

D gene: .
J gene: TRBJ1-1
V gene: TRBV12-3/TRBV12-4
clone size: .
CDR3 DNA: TGTGCCACCGCTTATCTACGGAGTGTCGACACTGAAGCTTTCTTT
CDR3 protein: CATAYLRSVDTEAFF

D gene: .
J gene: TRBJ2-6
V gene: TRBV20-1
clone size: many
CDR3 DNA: TGCAGTGCTAGGTACAGACACTCTGGGGCCAACGTCCTGACTTTC
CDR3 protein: CSARYRHSGANVLTF

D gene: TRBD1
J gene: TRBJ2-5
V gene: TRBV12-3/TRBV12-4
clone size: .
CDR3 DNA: TGTGCCAGCAGTTCCCCCGGCAGGGGGCAAGAGACCCAGTACTTC
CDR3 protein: CASSSPGRGQETQYF

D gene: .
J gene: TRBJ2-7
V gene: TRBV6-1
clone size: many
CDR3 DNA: TGTGCCAGCAGTCCCCCCGGGGGCGGGGAGCAGTACTTC
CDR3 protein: CASSPPGGGEQYF

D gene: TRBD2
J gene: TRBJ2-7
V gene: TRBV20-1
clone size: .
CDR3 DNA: TGCAGTGCTCTCCGGACTAGCGGGTCCTACGAGCAGTACTTC
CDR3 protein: CSALRTSGSYEQYF

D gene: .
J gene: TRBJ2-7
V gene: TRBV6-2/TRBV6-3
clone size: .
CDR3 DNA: TGTGCCAGCAGTTACCCAGAGCGAGTGTCCTACGAGCAGTACTTC
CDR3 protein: CASSYPERVSYEQYF

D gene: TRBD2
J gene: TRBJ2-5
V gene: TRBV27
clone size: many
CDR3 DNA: TGTGCCAGCAGTACTCCGGGACTAGCGGGCCAAGAGACCCAGTACTTC
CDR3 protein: CASSTPGLAGQETQYF

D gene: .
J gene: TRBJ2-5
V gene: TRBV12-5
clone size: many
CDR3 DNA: TGTGCTAGTGGTCACTCGGGTTCCGAGACCCAGTACTTC
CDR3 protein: CASGHSGSETQYF

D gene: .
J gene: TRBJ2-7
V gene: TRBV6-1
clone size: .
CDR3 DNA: TGTGCCAGCAGGTCGACACAGGGAAGCCCCGAGCAGTACTTC
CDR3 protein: CASRSTQGSPEQYF

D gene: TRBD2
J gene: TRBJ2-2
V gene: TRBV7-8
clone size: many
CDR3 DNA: TGTGCCAGCACGACTAGCGGGAGGGTGGGCACCGGGGAGCTGTTTTTT
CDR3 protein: CASTTSGRVGTGELFF

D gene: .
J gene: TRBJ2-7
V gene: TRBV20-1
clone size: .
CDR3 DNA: TGCAGTGCTAGGGACTACGAGCAGTACTTC
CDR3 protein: CSARDYEQYF

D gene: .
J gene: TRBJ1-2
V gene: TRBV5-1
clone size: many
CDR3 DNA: TGCGCCAGCAGTTCCGTAGGGGCAGGCTCATATGGCTACACCTTC
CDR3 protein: CASSSVGAGSYGYTF

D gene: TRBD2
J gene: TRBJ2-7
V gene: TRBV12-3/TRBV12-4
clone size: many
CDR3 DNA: TGTGCCAGCGGAAATAGCGGGAGGGCCCCGTACGAGCAGTACTTC
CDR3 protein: CASGNSGRAPYEQYF

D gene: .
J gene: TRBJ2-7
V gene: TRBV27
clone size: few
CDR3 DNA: TGTGCCAGCAGTTTATCCGCAGGTTCCTACGAGCAGTACTTC
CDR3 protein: CASSLSAGSYEQYF

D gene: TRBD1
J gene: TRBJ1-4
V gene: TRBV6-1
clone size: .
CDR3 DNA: TGTGCCAGCAGTGGGGACAGGCAGAATGAAAAACTGTTTTTT
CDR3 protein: CASSGDRQNEKLFF

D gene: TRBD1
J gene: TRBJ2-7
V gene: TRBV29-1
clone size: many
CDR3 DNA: TGCAGCGTTGAAGAGTACGGGGACAGGGGGTCGTGGGAGCAGTACTTC
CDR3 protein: CSVEEYGDRGSWEQYF

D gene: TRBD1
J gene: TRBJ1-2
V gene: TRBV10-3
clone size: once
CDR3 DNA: TGTGCCATCAAAGAGGACAGGGGTCATGGCTACACCTTC
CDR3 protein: CAIKEDRGHGYTF

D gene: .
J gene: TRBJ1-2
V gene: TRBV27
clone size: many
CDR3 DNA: TGTGCCAGCAGTTTATCGGGCAGTGGAGACTATGGCTACACCTTC
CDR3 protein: CASSLSGSGDYGYTF

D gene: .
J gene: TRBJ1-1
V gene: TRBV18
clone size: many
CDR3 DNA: TGTGCCAGCTCACCACGAAATCAAGGGACTGAAGCTTTCTTT
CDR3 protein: CASSPRNQGTEAFF

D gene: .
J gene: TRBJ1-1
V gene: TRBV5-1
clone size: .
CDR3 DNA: TGCGCCAGCAGCTTGGGGGTGGGACCGGAGGAAGCTTTCTTT
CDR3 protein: CASSLGVGPEEAFF

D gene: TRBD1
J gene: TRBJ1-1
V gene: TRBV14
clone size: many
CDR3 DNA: TGTGCCAGCAGCCAAGATCGGGCAGGGGGCGAGGCTTTCTTT
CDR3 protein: CASSQDRAGGEAFF

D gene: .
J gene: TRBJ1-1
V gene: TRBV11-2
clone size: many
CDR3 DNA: TGTGCCAGCAGCTTTTCCGTACTGCTGAACACTGAAGCTTTCTTT
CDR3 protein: CASSFSVLLNTEAFF

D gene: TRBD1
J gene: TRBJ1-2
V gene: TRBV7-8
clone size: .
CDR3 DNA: TGTGCCAGCAGCTTAGAAACAGGGGTTGGCTATGGCTACACCTTC
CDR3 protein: CASSLETGVGYGYTF

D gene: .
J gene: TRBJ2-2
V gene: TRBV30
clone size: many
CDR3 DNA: TGTGCCTGGAGTATGGGAGGCACCGGGGAGCTGTTTTTT
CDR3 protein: CAWSMGGTGELFF

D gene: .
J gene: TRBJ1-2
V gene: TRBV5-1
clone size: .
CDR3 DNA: TGCGCCAGCCAGAGTAACTATGGCTACACCTTC
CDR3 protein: CASQSNYGYTF

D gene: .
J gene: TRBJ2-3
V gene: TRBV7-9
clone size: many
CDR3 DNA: TGTGCCAGCAGCACCCATACAGATACGCAGTATTTT
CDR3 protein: CASSTHTDTQYF

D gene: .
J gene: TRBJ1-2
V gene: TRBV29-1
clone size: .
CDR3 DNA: TGCAGCGTGCGACAGTACTATGGCTACACCTTC
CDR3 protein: CSVRQYYGYTF

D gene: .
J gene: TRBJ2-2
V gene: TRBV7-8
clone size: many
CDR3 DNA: TGTGCCAGCAGTTCCTCGGGAGCCGGGGAGCTGTTTTTT
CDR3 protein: CASSSSGAGELFF

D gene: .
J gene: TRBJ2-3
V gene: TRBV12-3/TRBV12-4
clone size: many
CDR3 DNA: TGTGCCGGGGCGAACGGCCAGGCGCAGTATTTT
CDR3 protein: CAGANGQAQYF

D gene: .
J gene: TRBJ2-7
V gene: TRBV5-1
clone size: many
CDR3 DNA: TGCGCCAGCAGCATAGAGCGACCCACCTACGAGCAGTACTTC
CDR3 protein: CASSIERPTYEQYF

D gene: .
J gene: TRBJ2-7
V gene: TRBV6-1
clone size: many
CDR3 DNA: TGTGCCAGCAGTGAGTCGGGTTACGAGCAGTACTTC
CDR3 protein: CASSESGYEQYF

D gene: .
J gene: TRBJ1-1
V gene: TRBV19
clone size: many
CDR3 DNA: TGTGCCAGTAGGTCCAGACTCATGAACACTGAAGCTTTCTTT
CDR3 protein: CASRSRLMNTEAFF

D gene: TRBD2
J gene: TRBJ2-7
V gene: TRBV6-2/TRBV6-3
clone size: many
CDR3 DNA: TGTGCCAGCAGTTACGCCCTAGCGGGGGGAGCCTACGAGCAGTACTTC
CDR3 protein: CASSYALAGGAYEQYF

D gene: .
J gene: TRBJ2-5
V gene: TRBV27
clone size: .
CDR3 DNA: TGTGCCAGCAGCCCCCGTAGGGGAGAGACCCAGTACTTC
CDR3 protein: CASSPRRGETQYF

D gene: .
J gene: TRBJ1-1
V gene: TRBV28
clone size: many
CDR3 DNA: TGTGCCAGCAAGGCCACAGTGAACACTGAAGCTTTCTTT
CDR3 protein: CASKATVNTEAFF

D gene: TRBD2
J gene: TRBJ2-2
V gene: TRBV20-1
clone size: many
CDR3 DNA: TGCAGTGCTGGTAGCGGGAGTAGGTCCGGGGAGCTGTTTTTT
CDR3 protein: CSAGSGSRSGELFF

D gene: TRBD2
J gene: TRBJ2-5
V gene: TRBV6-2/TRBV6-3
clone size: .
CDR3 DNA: TGTGCCAGCAAAAAGGGACTAGCGGAAGAGACCCAGTACTTC
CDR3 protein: CASKKGLAEETQYF